This is a list of T cell receptor beta chains from one sample in a study of shared clonotypes between healthy human individuals. Measured with immunoSEQ multiplex PCR; TCRdb has only the in-frame clones, and not every one. The sample lists about 2 million clones; 85% to 95% were seen once. Material for sequencing was naive CD4+ T cells sorted from blood. Receptor source: a man aged 18 to 29 in good health. CDR3s include the opening cysteine and the closing phenylalanine or tryptophan. The order of the fields is D gene, V gene, clone size, J gene, CDR3 DNA, CDR3 protein. A D gene is named only where the DNA matches it firmly. Part of the rows lack a size; the others show once, few, many or a class for expanded clones.

D: NA; V: TRBV6-4; size: NA; J: TRBJ2-1; DNA: TGTGCCAGCAGTGAAATATCTTCAGGACTTGACAATGAGCAGTTCTTC; CDR3: CASSEISSGLDNEQFF
D: NA; V: TRBV6-6; size: NA; J: TRBJ1-1; DNA: TGTGCCAGCAGTTACTCGGGAAGGGGTAGGGGGACTGAAGCTTTCTTT; CDR3: CASSYSGRGRGTEAFF
D: NA; V: TRBV6-5; size: once; J: TRBJ1-1; DNA: TGTGCCAGCAGCGACGGTTATGAAGCTTTCTTT; CDR3: CASSDGYEAFF
D: TRBD1; V: TRBV5-6; size: NA; J: TRBJ2-7; DNA: TGTGCCAGCAGCTCAGGACAGGGGGCCTACGAGCAGTACTTC; CDR3: CASSSGQGAYEQYF
D: NA; V: TRBV6-5; size: NA; J: TRBJ2-1; DNA: TGTGCCAGCAGTTATCGGGGGTTTATTAATGAGCAGTTCTTC; CDR3: CASSYRGFINEQFF
D: TRBD1; V: TRBV15; size: NA; J: TRBJ1-4; DNA: TGTGCCACCAGCAGAGTAGGGGACAGGGGTGAAAAACTGTTTTTT; CDR3: CATSRVGDRGEKLFF
D: NA; V: TRBV19; size: NA; J: TRBJ2-4; DNA: TGTGCCAGTAACGAGGGGTTAGCCAAAAACATTCAGTACTTC; CDR3: CASNEGLAKNIQYF
D: TRBD2; V: TRBV15; size: NA; J: TRBJ2-3; DNA: TGTGCCACCAGCAGAGAGAGGGGGACTAGCGGGATGTCAGGGGATACGCAGTATTTT; CDR3: CATSRERGTSGMSGDTQYF
D: NA; V: TRBV5-1; size: NA; J: TRBJ1-1; DNA: TGCGCCAGCGGAAACGGTGGGCAGTTGAACACTGAAGCTTTCTTT; CDR3: CASGNGGQLNTEAFF
D: TRBD1; V: TRBV18; size: NA; J: TRBJ2-3; DNA: TGTGCCAGCTCACCACAGGGGGCGTCCACAGATACGCAGTATTTT; CDR3: CASSPQGASTDTQYF
D: TRBD1; V: TRBV4-1; size: once; J: TRBJ1-1; DNA: TGCGCCAGCAGCCTGGGACAGTCCCCTGGTACTGAAGCTTTCTTT; CDR3: CASSLGQSPGTEAFF
D: NA; V: TRBV12-5; size: NA; J: TRBJ2-1; DNA: TGTGCTAGTGGTTTGGGTTCTTACAATGAGCAGTTCTTC; CDR3: CASGLGSYNEQFF
D: NA; V: TRBV6-1; size: NA; J: TRBJ1-1; DNA: TGTGCCAGCAGTGAAGCGCCCGGCGGGGGCACTGAAGCTTTCTTT; CDR3: CASSEAPGGGTEAFF
D: NA; V: TRBV6-1; size: NA; J: TRBJ1-1; DNA: TGTGCCAGCAGTGAAGGACATGACACTGAAGCTTTCTTT; CDR3: CASSEGHDTEAFF
D: NA; V: TRBV10-1; size: NA; J: TRBJ1-3; DNA: TGCGCCAGCAGTGAGTCCTCATTCCCGGGAGACACCATATATTTT; CDR3: CASSESSFPGDTIYF
D: NA; V: TRBV7-9; size: NA; J: TRBJ1-2; DNA: TGTGCCAGCAGCTTAGCAGGGGACTATGGCTACACCTTC; CDR3: CASSLAGDYGYTF
D: NA; V: TRBV4-1; size: NA; J: TRBJ2-2; DNA: TGCGCCAGCAGCCGGGACTTGTCCGGGGAGCTGTTTTTT; CDR3: CASSRDLSGELFF
D: NA; V: TRBV7-9; size: once; J: TRBJ1-4; DNA: TGTGCCAGCAGCTTAGCGCTAGGCAGAGATGAAAAACTGTTTTTT; CDR3: CASSLALGRDEKLFF
D: NA; V: TRBV19; size: NA; J: TRBJ1-4; DNA: TGTGCCAGTAGTTTCGGGGGAACAACTAATGAAAAACTGTTTTTT; CDR3: CASSFGGTTNEKLFF
D: NA; V: TRBV7-6; size: NA; J: TRBJ2-7; DNA: TGTGCCAGCAGCTTAGGTTTCGGTCGGGAGACCTACGAGCAGTACTTC; CDR3: CASSLGFGRETYEQYF
D: TRBD2; V: TRBV27; size: NA; J: TRBJ2-7; DNA: TGTGCCAGCAGTCCTATGCCGGGACTAGCGGGAGGCGTTACCTACGAGCAGTACTTC; CDR3: CASSPMPGLAGGVTYEQYF
D: TRBD1; V: TRBV2; size: NA; J: TRBJ2-2; DNA: TGTGCCAGCAGTGGACAGGGTAAAACCGGGGAGCTGTTTTTT; CDR3: CASSGQGKTGELFF